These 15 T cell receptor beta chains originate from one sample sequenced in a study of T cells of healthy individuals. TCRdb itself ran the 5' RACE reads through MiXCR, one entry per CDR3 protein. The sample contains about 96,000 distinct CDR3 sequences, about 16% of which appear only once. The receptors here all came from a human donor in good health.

CDR3: CASRDGQFGQPQHF. The CDR3 DNA sequence: TGTGCCAGCAGGGACGGCCAATTTGGTCAGCCCCAGCATTTT. The chain is built from TRBV2 and TRBJ1-5; D unclear. Between the trimmed V and J ends, which lost 6 bases and 6 bases, there was a span of 15 bases. From germline, CDR1 is SNHLY and CDR2 FYNNEI. The CDR3 covers 14 residues.

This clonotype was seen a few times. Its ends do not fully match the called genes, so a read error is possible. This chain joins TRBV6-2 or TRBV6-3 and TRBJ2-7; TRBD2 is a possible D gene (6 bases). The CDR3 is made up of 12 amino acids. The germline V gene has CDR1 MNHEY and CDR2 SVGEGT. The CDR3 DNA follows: TGTGCCAGCAGTTACTCGAAGGTCCAACTAGCCTTC. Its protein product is CASSYSKVQLAF.

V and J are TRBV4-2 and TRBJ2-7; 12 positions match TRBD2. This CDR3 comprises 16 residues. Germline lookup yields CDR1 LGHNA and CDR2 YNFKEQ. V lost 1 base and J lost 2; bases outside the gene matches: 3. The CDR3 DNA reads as TGTGCCAGCAGCCAAGGGTCTAGCGGGAGGGCCTACGAGCAGTACTTC. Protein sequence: CASSQGSSGRAYEQYF.

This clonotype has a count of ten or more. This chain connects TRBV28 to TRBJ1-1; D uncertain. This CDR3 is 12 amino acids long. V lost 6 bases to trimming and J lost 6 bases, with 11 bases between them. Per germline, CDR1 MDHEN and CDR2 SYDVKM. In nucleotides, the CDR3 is TGTGCCAGCAGGGGCGGGAGGGCTGAAGCTTTCTTT. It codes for CASRGGRAEAFF. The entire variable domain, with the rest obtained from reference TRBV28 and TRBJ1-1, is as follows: DVKVTQSSRYLVKRTGEKVFLECVQDMDHENMFWYRQDPGLGLRLIYFSYDVKMKEKGDIPEGYSVSREKKERFSLILESASTNQTSMYLCASRGGRAEAFFGQGTRLTVV.

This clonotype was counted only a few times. The CDR3 bases are TGTGCCAGCACCTACGCGGTCTCTGGGGCCAACGTCCTGACTTTC. Its protein is CASTYAVSGANVLTF. This chain links TRBV28 with TRBJ2-6; D is unresolved. The germline V and J ends were trimmed by 7 bases and 0 bases, with 10 bases remaining between them. Germline-derived CDR1 and CDR2 are MDHEN and SYDVKM. The CDR3 is 15 amino acids. Filled out from reference TRBV28 and TRBJ2-6, the complete variable domain reads DVKVTQSSRYLVKRTGEKVFLECVQDMDHENMFWYRQDPGLGLRLIYFSYDVKMKEKGDIPEGYSVSREKKERFSLILESASTNQTSMYLCASTYAVSGANVLTFGAGSRLTVL.

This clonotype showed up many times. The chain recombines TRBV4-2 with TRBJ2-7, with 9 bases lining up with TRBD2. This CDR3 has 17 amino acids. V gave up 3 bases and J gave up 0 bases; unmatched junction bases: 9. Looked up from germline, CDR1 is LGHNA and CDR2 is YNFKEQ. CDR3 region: CASSQATSGVPSYEQYF. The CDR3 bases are TGTGCCAGCAGCCAGGCGACTAGCGGAGTTCCCTCCTACGAGCAGTACTTC.

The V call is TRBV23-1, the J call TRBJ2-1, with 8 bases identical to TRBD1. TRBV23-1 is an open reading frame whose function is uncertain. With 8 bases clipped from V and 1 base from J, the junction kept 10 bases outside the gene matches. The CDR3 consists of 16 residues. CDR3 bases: TGCGCCAGCCCAGGGGGCTTCACCCCTTCCTACAATGAGCAGTTCTTC. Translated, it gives CASPGGFTPSYNEQFF.

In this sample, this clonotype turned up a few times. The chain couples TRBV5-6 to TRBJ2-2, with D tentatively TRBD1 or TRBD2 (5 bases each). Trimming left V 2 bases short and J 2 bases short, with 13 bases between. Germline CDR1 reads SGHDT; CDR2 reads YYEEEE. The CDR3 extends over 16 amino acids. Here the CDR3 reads CASSFSREPNTGELFF. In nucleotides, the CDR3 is TGTGCCAGCAGCTTTTCCAGGGAGCCAAACACCGGGGAGCTGTTTTTT.

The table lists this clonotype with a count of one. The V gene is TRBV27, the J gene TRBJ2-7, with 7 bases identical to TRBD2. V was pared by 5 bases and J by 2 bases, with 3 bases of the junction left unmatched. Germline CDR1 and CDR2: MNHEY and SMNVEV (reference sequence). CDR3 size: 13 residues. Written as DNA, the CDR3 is TGTGCCAGCAGTAAGCTAGCGGCCTACGAGCAGTACTTC. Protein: CASSKLAAYEQYF.

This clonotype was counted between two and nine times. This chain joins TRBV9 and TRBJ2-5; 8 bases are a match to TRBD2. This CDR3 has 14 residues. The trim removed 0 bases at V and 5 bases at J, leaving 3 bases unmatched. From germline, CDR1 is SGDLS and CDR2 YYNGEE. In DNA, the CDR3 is TGTGCCAGCAGCGTAGCCACGGGGGGGGAGACCCAGTACTTC. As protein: CASSVATGGETQYF.

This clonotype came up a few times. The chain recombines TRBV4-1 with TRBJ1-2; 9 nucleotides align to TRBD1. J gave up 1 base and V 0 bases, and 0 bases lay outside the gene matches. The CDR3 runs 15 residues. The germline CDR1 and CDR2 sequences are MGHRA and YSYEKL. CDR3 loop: CASSQEGQGNYGYTF. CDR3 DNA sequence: TGCGCCAGCAGCCAAGAGGGACAGGGTAACTATGGCTACACCTTC.

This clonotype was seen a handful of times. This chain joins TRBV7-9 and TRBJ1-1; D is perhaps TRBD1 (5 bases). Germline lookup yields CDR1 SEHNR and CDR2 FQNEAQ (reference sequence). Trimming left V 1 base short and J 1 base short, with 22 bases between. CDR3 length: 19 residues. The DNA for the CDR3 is TGTGCCAGCAGCTTAGGTACATTCAGGGACCCACAGAAGAACACTGAAGCTTTCTTT. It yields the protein CASSLGTFRDPQKNTEAFF.

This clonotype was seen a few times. DNA for the CDR3: TGCAGTGCTAGTATTTCCGGCCATGAGCAGTTCTTC. It encodes CSASISGHEQFF. This sequence joins TRBV20-1 and TRBJ2-1; unclear D gene. V was trimmed by 3 bases and J by 8 bases, leaving 11 bases between them. The CDR3 length is 12 residues. Germline V gene data show CDR1 as DFQATT and CDR2 as SNEGSKA (reference sequence).

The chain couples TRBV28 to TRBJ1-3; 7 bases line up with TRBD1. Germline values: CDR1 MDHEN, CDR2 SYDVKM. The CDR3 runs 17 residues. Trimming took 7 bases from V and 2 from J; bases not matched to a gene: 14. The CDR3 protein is CASTARWVGGPGNTIYF. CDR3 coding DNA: TGTGCCAGCACTGCCAGATGGGTAGGGGGCCCTGGAAACACCATATATTTT.

For the CDR3, the DNA is TGTGCCAGCTCCCCAACGACGGGGACCCATTACAATGAGCAGTTCTTC. Its translation: CASSPTTGTHYNEQFF. This chain joins TRBV18 and TRBJ2-1; D tentatively fits TRBD1 or TRBD2 (5 bases each). The germline V gene encodes CDR1 KGHSH and CDR2 LQKENI. The length of the CDR3 is 16 residues. V lost 6 bases, J lost 4 bases, and 19 bases lay in between.